This is a list of T cell receptor beta chains from one sample in a study of PD-L1 blockade in urothelial cancer. Only in-frame clones appear in the TCRdb table, and some are missing; sequencing was by immunoSEQ multiplex PCR. Of around 41,000 clones in the sample, about 80% were seen once. The sample consisted of PBMCs, taken around atezolizumab (anti-PD-L1) treatment. These receptors were obtained from a man aged 60 to 75 with urothelial cancer. Each CDR3 is given with its conserved first and last residue. Fields, in order: J gene, V gene, CDR3 protein.

>TRBJ2-7|TRBV6-1
CASTLPGQGAGEQYF
>TRBJ1-1|TRBV6-5
CATQGTGGDTEAFF
>TRBJ2-7|TRBV5-5
CASSLGVLGEGYEQYF
>TRBJ2-7|TRBV6-5
CASSYSGDSNEQYF
>TRBJ1-6|TRBV6-5
CASRRSSYNSPLHF
>TRBJ1-5|TRBV6-1
CASSETYGLNQPQHF
>TRBJ2-7|TRBV30
CAWSWGGDSYEQYF
>TRBJ1-3|TRBV18
CASSPNRDSGNTIYF
>TRBJ2-1|TRBV29-1
CSVAQGRGGLEQFF
>TRBJ2-1|TRBV19
CASSISGLTGTGSYNEQFF
>TRBJ2-3|TRBV11-1
CASRKRLATDTQYF
>TRBJ1-2|TRBV2
CATTLTGQGGGYTF
>TRBJ2-3|TRBV2
CASRQNPLTQYF
>TRBJ2-3|TRBV6-5
CASSPMGAADTQYF
>TRBJ2-1|TRBV11-2
CASSLDAGSHNEQFF
>TRBJ2-1|TRBV18
CASSPPRDNLDNEQFF
>TRBJ2-5|TRBV10-3
CAISERSSGQETQYF
>TRBJ2-2|TRBV29-1
CSVATSGGALGELFF
>TRBJ2-1|TRBV7-2
CASSLVGTSDYEQFF
>TRBJ1-5|TRBV9
CASSVGQGDQPQHF
>TRBJ2-3|TRBV5-1
CASSPDSHDTQYF
>TRBJ2-6|TRBV19
CASSISSGANVLTF
>TRBJ2-2|TRBV7-9
CASSYRTPGRTGELFF
>TRBJ1-1|TRBV2
CASSEDRGRGTEAFF
>TRBJ1-1|TRBV6-5
CASSYSRGGQAAEAFF
>TRBJ2-1|TRBV7-2
CASSLVSTSGDNEQFF
>TRBJ2-3|TRBV9
CASSVATAGDTQYF